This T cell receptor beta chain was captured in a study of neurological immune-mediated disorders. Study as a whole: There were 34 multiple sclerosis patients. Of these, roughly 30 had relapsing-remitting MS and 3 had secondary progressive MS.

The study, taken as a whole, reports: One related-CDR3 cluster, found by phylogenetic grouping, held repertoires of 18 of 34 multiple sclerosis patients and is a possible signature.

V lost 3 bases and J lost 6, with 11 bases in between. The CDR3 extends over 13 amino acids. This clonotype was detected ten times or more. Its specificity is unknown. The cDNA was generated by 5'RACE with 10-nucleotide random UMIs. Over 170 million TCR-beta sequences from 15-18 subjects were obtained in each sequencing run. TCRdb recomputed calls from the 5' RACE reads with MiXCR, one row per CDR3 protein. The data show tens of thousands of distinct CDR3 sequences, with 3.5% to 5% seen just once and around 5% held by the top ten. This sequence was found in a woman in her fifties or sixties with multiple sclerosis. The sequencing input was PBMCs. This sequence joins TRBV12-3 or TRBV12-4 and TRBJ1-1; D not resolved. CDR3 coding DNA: TGTGCCAGCAGTTTCCCTCGTGACTCTGAAGCTTTCTTT. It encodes CASSFPRDSEAFF.